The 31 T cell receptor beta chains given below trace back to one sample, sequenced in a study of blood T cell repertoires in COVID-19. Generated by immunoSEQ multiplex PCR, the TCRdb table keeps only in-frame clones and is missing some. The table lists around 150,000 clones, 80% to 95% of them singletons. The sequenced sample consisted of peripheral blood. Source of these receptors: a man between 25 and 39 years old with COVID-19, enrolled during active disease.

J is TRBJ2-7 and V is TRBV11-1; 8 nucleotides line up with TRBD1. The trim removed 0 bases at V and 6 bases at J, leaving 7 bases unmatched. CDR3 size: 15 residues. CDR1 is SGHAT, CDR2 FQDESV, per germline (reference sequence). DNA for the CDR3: TGTGCCAGCAGCTTAGCGGGGCGACAGGGGACCGAGCAGTACTTC. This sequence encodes CASSLAGRQGTEQYF.

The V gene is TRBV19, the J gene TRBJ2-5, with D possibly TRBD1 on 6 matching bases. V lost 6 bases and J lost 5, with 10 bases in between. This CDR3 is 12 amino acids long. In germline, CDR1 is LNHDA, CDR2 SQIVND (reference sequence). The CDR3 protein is CASRTGGETQYF. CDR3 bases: TGTGCCAGTAGGACAGGCGGTGAGACCCAGTACTTC. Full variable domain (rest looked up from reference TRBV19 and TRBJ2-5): DGGITQSPKYLFRKEGQNVTLSCEQNLNHDAMYWYRQDPGQGLRLIYYSQIVNDFQKGDIAEGYSVSREKKESFPLTVTSAQKNPTAFYLCASRTGGETQYFGPGTRLLVL.

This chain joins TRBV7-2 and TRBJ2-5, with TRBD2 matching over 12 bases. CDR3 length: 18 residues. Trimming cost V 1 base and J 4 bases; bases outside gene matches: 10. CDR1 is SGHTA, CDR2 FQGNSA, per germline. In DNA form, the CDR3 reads TGTGCCAGCAGCTTAGTCCCCCCACTAGCGGGAGGAGTAGAGACCCAGTACTTC. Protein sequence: CASSLVPPLAGGVETQYF.

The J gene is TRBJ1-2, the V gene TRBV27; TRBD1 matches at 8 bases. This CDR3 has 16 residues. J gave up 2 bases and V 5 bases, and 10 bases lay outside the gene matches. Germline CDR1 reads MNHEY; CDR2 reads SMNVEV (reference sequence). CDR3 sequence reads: CASSRGLTGVNYGYTF. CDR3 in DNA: TGTGCCAGCAGTCGAGGGTTGACAGGGGTAAACTATGGCTACACCTTC.

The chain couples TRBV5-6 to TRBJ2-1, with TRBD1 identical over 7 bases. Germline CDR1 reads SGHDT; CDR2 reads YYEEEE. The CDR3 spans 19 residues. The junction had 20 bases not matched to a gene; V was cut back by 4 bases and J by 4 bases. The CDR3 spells CASSLLTGTTTGAYNEQFF. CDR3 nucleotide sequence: TGTGCCAGCAGCCTACTGACAGGGACAACCACAGGAGCGTACAATGAGCAGTTCTTC.

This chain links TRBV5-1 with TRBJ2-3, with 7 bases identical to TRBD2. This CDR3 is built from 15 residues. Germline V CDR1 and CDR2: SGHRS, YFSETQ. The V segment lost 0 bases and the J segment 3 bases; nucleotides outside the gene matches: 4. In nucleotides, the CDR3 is TGCGCCAGCAGCTTGGGAGGACTAGGAACAGATACGCAGTATTTT. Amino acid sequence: CASSLGGLGTDTQYF.

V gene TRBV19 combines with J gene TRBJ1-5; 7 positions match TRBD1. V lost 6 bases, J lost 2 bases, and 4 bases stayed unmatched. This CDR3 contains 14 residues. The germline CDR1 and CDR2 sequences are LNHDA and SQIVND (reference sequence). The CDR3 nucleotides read TGTGCCAGTAGCCGACAGGGTCGCAATCAGCCCCAGCATTTT. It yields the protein CASSRQGRNQPQHF.

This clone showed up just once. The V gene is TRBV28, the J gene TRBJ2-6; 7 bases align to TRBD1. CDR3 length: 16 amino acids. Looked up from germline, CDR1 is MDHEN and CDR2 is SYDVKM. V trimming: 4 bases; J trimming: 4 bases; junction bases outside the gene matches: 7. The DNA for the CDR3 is TGTGCCAGCAGTTCCCGACAGGGAGCAGGGGCCAACGTCCTGACTTTC. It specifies CASSSRQGAGANVLTF.

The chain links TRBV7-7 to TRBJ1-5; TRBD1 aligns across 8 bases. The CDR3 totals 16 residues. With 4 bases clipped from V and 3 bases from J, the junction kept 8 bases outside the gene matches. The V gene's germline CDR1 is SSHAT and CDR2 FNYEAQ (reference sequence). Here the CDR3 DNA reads TGTGCCAGCAGCTCTCAAGACAGGGGCGACAATCAGCCCCAGCATTTT. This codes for CASSSQDRGDNQPQHF.

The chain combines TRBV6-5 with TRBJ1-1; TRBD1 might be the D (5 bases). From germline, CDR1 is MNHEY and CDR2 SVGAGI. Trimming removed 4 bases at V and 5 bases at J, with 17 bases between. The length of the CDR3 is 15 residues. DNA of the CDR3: TGTGCCAGCAGTTGGGACTCAAGGGGCCGGACTGAAGCTTTCTTT. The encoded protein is CASSWDSRGRTEAFF.

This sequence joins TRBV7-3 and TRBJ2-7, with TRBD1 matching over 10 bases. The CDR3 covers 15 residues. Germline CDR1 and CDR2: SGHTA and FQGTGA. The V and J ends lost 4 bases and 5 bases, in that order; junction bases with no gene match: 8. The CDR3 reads CASSYTGQGFDEQYF. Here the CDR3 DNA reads TGTGCCAGCAGCTACACGGGACAGGGGTTCGACGAGCAGTACTTC.

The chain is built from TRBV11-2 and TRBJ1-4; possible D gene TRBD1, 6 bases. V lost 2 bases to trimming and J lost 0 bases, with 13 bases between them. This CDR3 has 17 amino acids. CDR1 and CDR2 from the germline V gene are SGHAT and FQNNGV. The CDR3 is CASSLYPAGATNEKLFF. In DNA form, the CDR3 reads TGTGCCAGCAGCTTATACCCCGCAGGGGCAACTAATGAAAAACTGTTTTTT.

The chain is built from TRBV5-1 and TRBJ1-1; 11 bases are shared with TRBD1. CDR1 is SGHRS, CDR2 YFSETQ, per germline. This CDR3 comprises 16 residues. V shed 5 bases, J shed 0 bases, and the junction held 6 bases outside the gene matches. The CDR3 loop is CASSSGQGAMNTEAFF. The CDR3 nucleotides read TGCGCCAGCAGTTCCGGACAGGGGGCGATGAACACTGAAGCTTTCTTT.

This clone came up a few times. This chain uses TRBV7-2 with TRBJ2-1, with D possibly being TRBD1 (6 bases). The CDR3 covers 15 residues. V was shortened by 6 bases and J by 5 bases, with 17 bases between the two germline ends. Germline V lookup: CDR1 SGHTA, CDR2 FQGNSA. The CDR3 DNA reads TGTGCCAGCAGTTCCGGGACACGTAGGGACAATGAGCAGTTCTTC. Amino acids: CASSSGTRRDNEQFF.

As DNA, the CDR3 is TGTGCCAGCAGCTTCGAGCGGGTCCAAGAGACCCAGTACTTC. This gives the protein CASSFERVQETQYF. The chain employs TRBV5-8 and TRBJ2-5, with TRBD2 as a possible D gene (6 bases). CDR1 is SGHTS and CDR2 is YDEGEE in the germline V gene. The V end lost 2 bases, the J end lost 1 base, and 9 bases lay between the germline ends. CDR3 length: 14 residues. The variable domain in full, with the rest retrieved from reference TRBV5-8 and TRBJ2-5, is EAGVTQSPTHLIKTRGQQATLRCSPISGHTSVYWYQQALGLGLQFLLWYDEGEERNRGNFPPRFSGRQFPNYSSELNVNALELEDSALYLCASSFERVQETQYFGPGTRLLVL.

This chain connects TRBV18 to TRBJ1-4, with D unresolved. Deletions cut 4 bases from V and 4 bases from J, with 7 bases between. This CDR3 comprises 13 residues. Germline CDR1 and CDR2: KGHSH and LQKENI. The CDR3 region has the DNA TGTGCCAGCTCACGTGGCAGTAATGAAAAACTGTTTTTT. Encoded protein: CASSRGSNEKLFF.

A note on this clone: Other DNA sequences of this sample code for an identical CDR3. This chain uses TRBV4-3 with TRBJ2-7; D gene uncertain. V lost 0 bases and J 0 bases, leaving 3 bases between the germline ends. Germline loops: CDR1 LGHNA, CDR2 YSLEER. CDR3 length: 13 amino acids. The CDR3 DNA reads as TGCGCCAGCAGCCAAGACCGCTCCTACGAGCAGTACTTC. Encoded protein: CASSQDRSYEQYF.

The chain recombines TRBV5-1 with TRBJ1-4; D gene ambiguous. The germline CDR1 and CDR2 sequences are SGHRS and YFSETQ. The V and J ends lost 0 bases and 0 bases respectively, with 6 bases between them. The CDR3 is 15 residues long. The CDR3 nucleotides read TGCGCCAGCAGCTTGGAGGCGGCAACTAATGAAAAACTGTTTTTT. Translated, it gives CASSLEAATNEKLFF.

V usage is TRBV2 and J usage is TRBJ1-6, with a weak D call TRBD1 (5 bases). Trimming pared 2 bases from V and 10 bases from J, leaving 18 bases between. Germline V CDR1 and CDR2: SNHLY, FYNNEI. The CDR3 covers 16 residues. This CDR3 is CASSEREGQVGSPLHF. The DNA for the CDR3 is TGTGCCAGCAGTGAACGGGAGGGGCAGGTTGGCTCACCCCTCCACTTT.

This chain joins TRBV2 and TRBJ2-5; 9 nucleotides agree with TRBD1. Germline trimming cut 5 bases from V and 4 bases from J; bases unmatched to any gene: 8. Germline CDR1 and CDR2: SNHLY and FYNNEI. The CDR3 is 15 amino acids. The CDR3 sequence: CASSRTTGGRETQYF. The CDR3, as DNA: TGTGCCAGCAGTCGCACGACAGGGGGGCGAGAGACCCAGTACTTC.

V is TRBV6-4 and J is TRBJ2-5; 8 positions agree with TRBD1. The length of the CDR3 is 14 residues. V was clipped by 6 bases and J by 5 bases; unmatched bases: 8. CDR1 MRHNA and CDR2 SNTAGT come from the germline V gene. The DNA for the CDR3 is TGTGCCAGCAGCGCCGGACCAGGGGGCGAGACCCAGTACTTC. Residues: CASSAGPGGETQYF.

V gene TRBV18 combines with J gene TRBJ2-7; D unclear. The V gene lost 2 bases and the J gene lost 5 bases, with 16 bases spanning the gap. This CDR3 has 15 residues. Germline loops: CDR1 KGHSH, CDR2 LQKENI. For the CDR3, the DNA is TGTGCCAGCTCACCAGGATTGGGCAGGTGGAACGAGCAGTACTTC. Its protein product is CASSPGLGRWNEQYF.

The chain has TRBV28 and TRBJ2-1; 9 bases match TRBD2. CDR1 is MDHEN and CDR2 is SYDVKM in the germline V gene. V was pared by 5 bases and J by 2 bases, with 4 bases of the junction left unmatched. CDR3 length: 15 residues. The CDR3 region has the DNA TGTGCCAGCAGTCAGACTAGCGGAGCCTACAATGAGCAGTTCTTC. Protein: CASSQTSGAYNEQFF.

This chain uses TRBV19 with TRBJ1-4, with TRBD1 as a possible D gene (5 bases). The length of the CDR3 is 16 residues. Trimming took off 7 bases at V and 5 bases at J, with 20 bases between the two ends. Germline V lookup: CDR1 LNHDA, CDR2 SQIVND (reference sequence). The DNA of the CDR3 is TGTGCCAGTACCCACCCGTGGGGGGGAAGGAATGAAAAACTGTTTTTT. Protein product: CASTHPWGGRNEKLFF.

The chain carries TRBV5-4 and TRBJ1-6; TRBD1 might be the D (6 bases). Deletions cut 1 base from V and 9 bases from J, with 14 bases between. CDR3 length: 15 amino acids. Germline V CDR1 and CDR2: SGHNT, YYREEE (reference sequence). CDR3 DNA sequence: TGTGCCAGCAGCTTGCCAGGGGTGGTAGGTTCACCCCTCCACTTT. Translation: CASSLPGVVGSPLHF.

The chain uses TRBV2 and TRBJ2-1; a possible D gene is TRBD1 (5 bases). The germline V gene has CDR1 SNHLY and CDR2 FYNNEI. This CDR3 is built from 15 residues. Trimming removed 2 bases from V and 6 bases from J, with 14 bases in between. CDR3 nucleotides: TGTGCCAGCAGTGAAAGAGGTTTCAGGGTCAATGAGCAGTTCTTC. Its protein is CASSERGFRVNEQFF.

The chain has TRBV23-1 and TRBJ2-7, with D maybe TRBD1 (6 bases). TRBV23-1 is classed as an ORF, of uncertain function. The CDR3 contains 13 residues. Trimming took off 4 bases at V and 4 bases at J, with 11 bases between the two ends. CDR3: CASSPRGKYEQYF. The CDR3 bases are TGCGCCAGCAGTCCCAGGGGAAAGTACGAGCAGTACTTC.

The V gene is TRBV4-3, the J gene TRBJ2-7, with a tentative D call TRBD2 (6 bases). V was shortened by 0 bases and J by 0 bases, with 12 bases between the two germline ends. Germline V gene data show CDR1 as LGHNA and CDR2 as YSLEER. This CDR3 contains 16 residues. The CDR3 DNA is TGCGCCAGCAGCCAAGATTGGGGGGTGGGCTCCTACGAGCAGTACTTC. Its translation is CASSQDWGVGSYEQYF.

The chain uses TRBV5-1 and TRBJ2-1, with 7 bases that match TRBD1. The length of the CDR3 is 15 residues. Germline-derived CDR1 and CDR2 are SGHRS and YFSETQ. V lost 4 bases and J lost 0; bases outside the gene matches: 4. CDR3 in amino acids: CASSPGQSSYNEQFF. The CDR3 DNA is TGCGCCAGCAGCCCGGGACAGAGCTCCTACAATGAGCAGTTCTTC.

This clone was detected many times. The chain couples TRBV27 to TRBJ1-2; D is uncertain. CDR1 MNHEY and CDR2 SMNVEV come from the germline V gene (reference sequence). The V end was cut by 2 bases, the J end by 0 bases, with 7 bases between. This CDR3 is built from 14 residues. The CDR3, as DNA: TGTGCCAGCAGTTTAGGAGATCCTAACTATGGCTACACCTTC. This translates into CASSLGDPNYGYTF.

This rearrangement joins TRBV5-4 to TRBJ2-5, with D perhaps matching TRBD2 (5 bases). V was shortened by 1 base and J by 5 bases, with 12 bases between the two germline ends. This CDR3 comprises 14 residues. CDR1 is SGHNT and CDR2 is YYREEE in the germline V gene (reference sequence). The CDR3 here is CASSLRASRETQYF. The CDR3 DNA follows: TGTGCCAGCAGCTTGCGGGCTAGCAGGGAGACCCAGTACTTC.